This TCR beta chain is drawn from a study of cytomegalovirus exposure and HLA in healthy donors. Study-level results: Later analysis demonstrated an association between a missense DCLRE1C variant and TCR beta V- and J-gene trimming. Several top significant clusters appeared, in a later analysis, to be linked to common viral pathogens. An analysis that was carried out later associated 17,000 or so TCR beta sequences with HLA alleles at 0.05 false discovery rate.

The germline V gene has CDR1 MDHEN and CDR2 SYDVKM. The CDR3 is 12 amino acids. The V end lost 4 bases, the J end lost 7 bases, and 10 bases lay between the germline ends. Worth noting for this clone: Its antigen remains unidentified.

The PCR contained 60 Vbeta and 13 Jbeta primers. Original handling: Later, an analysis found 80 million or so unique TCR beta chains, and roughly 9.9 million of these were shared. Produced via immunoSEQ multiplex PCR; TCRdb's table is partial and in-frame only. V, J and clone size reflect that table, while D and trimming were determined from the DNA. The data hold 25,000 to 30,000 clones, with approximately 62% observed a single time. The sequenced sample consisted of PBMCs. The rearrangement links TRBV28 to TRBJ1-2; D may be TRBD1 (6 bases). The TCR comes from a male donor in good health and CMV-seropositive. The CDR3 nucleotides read TGTGCCAGCAGTTCAGGGGTGGGTGGCTACACCTTC. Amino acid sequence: CASSSGVGGYTF.